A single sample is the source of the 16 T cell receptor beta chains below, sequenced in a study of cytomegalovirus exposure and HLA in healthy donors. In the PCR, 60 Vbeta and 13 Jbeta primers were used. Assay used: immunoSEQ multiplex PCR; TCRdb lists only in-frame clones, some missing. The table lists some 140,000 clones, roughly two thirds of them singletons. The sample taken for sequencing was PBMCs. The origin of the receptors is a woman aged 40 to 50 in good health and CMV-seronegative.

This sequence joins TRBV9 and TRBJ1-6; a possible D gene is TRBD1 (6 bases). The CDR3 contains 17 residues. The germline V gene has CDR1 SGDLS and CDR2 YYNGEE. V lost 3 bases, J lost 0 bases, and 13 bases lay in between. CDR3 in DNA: TGTGCCAGCAGCGCTGGACAGCCGAGCTCCTATAATTCACCCCTCCACTTT. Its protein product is CASSAGQPSSYNSPLHF.

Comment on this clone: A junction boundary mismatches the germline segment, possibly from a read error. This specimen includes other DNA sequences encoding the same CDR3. The CDR3 is CASSSHRGQILNSPLHF. CDR3 sequence (DNA): TGTGCCAGCAGTTCCCACAGGGGACAAATACTAAATTCCCCCCTCCACTTT. The chain is built from TRBV25-1 and TRBJ1-6; 7 bases agree with TRBD1. Germline V gene data show CDR1 as MGHDK and CDR2 as SYGVNS. CDR3 length: 17 residues. Drawing the rest from reference TRBV25-1 and TRBJ1-6, the complete variable domain is EADIYQTPRYLVIGTGKKITLECSQTMGHDKMYWYQQDPGMELHLIHYSYGVNSTEKGDLSSESTVSRIRTEHFPLTLESARPSHTSQYLCASSSHRGQILNSPLHFGNGTRLTVT.

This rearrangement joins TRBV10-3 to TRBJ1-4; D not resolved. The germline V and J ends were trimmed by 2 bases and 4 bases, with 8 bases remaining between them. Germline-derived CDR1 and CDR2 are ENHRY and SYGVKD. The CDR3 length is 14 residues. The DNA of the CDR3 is TGTGCCATCAGTGAGAACAGCTATAATGAAAAACTGTTTTTT. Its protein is CAISENSYNEKLFF.

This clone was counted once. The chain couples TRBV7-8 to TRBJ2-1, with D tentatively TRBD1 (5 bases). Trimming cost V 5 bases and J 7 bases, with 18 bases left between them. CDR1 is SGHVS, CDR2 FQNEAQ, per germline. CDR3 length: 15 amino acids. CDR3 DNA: TGTGCCAGCAGCCCGACCCCCTTCACAGGAAATGAGCAGTTCTTC. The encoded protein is CASSPTPFTGNEQFF.

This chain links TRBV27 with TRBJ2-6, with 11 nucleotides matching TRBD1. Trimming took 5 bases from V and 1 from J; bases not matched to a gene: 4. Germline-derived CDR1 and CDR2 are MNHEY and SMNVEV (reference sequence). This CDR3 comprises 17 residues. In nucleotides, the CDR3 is TGTGCCAGCAGTCCCCGGGACAGGGGGTCTGGGGCCAACGTCCTGACTTTC. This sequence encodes CASSPRDRGSGANVLTF.

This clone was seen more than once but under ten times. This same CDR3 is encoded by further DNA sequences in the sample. The CDR3 region has the DNA TGCGCCAGCAGCTTCGGGGGTGGGACTGAAGCTTTCTTT. It translates to CASSFGGGTEAFF. The chain is built from TRBV5-1 and TRBJ1-1, with a possible D match to TRBD1 (5 bases). V dropped 2 bases and J dropped 5 bases, with 10 bases sitting between them. The CDR3 has 13 amino acids. Germline V gene data show CDR1 as SGHRS and CDR2 as YFSETQ.

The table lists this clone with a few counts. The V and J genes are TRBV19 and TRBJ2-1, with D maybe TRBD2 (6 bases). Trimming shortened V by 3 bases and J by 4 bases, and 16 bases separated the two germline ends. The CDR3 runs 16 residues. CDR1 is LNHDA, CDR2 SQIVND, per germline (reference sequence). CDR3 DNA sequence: TGTGCCAGTAGTATTATTGGAGGGTGGGGTTACAATGAGCAGTTCTTC. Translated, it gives CASSIIGGWGYNEQFF.

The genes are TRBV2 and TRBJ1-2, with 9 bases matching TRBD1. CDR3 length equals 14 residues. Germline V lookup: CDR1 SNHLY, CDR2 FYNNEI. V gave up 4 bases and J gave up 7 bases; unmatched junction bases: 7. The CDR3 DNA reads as TGTGCCAGCAGTGTAGTAACAGGGGGCGCTGGCTACACCTTC. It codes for CASSVVTGGAGYTF.

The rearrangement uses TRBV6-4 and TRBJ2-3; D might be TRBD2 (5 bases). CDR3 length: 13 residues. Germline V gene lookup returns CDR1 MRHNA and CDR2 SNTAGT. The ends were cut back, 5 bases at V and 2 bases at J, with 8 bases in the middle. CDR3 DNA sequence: TGTGCCAGCAGTAAGAGGGTCACAGATACGCAGTATTTT. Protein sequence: CASSKRVTDTQYF.

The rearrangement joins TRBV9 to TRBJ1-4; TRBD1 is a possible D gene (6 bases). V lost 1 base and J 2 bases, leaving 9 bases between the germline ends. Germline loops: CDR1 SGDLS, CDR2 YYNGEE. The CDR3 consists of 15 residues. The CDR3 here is CASSVQGLTNEKLFF. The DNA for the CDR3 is TGTGCCAGCAGCGTACAGGGGCTGACTAATGAAAAACTGTTTTTT.

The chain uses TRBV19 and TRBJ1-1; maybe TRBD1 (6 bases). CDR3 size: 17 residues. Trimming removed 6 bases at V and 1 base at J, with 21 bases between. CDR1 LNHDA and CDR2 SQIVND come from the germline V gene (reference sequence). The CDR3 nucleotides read TGTGCCAGTAGCCTTCCCCCCACACAGGGTCAGAACACTGAAGCTTTCTTT. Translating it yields CASSLPPTQGQNTEAFF.

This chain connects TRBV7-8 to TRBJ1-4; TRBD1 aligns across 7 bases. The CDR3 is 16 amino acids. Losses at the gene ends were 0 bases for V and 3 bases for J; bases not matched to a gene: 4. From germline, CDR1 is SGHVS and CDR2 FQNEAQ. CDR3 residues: CASSLAPGGANEKLFF. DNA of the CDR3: TGTGCCAGCAGCTTAGCCCCAGGGGGAGCTAATGAAAAACTGTTTTTT.

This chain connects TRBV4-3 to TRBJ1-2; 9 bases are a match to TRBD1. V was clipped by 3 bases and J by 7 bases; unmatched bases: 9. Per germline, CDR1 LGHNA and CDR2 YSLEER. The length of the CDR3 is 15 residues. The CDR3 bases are TGCGCCAGCAGCCAGCTGGGACAGGGAACCGGTGGCTACACCTTC. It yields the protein CASSQLGQGTGGYTF.

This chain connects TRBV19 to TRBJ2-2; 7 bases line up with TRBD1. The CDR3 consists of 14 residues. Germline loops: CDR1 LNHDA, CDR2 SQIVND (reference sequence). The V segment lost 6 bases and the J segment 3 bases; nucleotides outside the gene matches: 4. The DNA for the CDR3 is TGTGCCAGTAGAGGGACAGCGGACACCGGGGAGCTGTTTTTT. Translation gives CASRGTADTGELFF.

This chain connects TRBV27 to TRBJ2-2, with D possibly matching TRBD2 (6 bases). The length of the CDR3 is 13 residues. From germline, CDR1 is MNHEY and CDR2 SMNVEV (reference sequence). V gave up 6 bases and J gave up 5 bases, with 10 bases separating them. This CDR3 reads CASSRLETGELFF. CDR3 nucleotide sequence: TGTGCCAGCAGCAGACTAGAAACCGGGGAGCTGTTTTTT.

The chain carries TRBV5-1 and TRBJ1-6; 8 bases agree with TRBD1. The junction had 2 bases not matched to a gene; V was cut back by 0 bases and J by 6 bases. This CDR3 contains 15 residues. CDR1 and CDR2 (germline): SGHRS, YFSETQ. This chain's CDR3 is CASSLDGQGNSPLHF. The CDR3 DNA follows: TGCGCCAGCAGCTTGGACGGACAGGGTAATTCACCCCTCCACTTT.